The clone carrying this T cell receptor (beta chain) was seen more than once but under ten times. No antigen is known for it. TCRdb independently ran MiXCR on the RT-PCR reads; one entry per CDR3 protein. This table has 550,000 to 600,000 distinct CDR3 sequences, about 10% appearing once. These data come from a study of response to subunit inactivated influenza vaccine. Findings and limits, study-wide: It was suggested by the authors that few new T cells are recruited by each seasonal influenza vaccination.

The V gene's germline CDR1 is SGHRS and CDR2 YFSETQ. The V and J ends lost 0 bases and 5 bases respectively, with 24 bases between them. The CDR3 has 18 residues. The chain carries TRBV5-1 and TRBJ2-7, with D maybe TRBD2 (6 bases). This TCR was recovered from a man aged 50-60 years who received an inactivated influenza vaccine. The source was PBMCs from blood, collected on the day of vaccination. This chain's CDR3 is CASSLGRAAGTLRDEQYF. DNA of the CDR3: TGCGCCAGCAGCTTGGGACGAGCGGCAGGGACTCTTCGCGACGAGCAGTACTTC.